A selection of T cell receptor beta chains follows, all from one sample in a study of tumor-infiltrating lymphocytes in primary liver carcinoma. TCRdb fed the multiplex PCR reads into MiXCR, producing one record per CDR3 protein. This sample has some 51,000 distinct CDR3 sequences, with about three quarters found just once. Sequencing was carried out using liver tumor tissue from sampling region 3. The receptor source for this set is a man in his forties with primary liver carcinoma and hepatitis B virus infection. Both conserved end residues are part of each CDR3. The D gene is left open where the match is weak. Clone size, where shown, is once, few, many, or a class for clones that have expanded.

DNA | CDR3 | size | D | J | V
TGTACCAGCAGTTCGTACGCGGGGACAGGGGATTCCCAAGATACCCAGTACTTC | CTSSSYAGTGDSQDTQYF | NA | TRBD1 | TRBJ2-5 | TRBV11-2
TGTGCCAGCAGCTTAGGCTGGACTAGGGACTACAATGAGCAGTTCTTC | CASSLGWTRDYNEQFF | medium-sized | TRBD2 | TRBJ2-1 | TRBV11-2
TGTACCAGCAGCTTAGGCCTGGGGCTCCCTACGCATGAGCAGTTCTTC | CTSSLGLGLPTHEQFF | NA | NA | TRBJ2-1 | TRBV11-1
TGTGCCAGCAGTTACTCGCTCCTTATAGAACATGGCTACACCTTC | CASSYSLLIEHGYTF | NA | NA | TRBJ1-2 | TRBV6-6
TGTGCCAGCAGCCCCCCTAGCGGAGTTTCGGCCGGGGAGCTGTTTTTT | CASSPPSGVSAGELFF | many | TRBD2 | TRBJ2-2 | TRBV7-9
TGTGCCAGCAGCTCAAGACAGGGGACGAGCACCGGGGAGCTGTTTTTT | CASSSRQGTSTGELFF | many | TRBD1 | TRBJ2-2 | TRBV12-3/TRBV12-4
TGTGTCAGCAGTCAACGGGGTCTTGGCAACCAGCCCCAGCATTTT | CVSSQRGLGNQPQHF | NA | NA | TRBJ1-5 | TRBV6-1
TGTGCCAGCAGCTTGGGGTCAGCGGTGAAGGGGAATGAGCAGTTCTTC | CASSLGSAVKGNEQFF | many | NA | TRBJ2-1 | TRBV5-4
TGTGCCTGGAGTCCATGGGCGGGAGTGTCCTACGAGCAGTACTTC | CAWSPWAGVSYEQYF | many | TRBD2 | TRBJ2-7 | TRBV30
TGTGCCGGCAGCGACAGGGGTAGCTCCTATGAGCAGTACTTC | CAGSDRGSSYEQYF | NA | TRBD1 | TRBJ2-7 | TRBV6-1
TGTGTCAGCAGTCTATTAGGAGTTGAGCAGTTCTTC | CVSSLLGVEQFF | NA | NA | TRBJ2-1 | TRBV12-3/TRBV12-4
TGTGCCAGCAGCATCAACTTTACCCGGACAGGGCAACCCTACGAACAGTACTTC | CASSINFTRTGQPYEQYF | NA | TRBD1 | TRBJ2-7 | TRBV11-1
TGCAGCGTTGAGGGTCGGGGTCCGGATACGCAGTATTTT | CSVEGRGPDTQYF | NA | NA | TRBJ2-3 | TRBV29-1
TGTGCCAGCAGCTTAACCGGGACAGGGAAGTCCGGGGAGCTGTTTTTT | CASSLTGTGKSGELFF | few | TRBD1 | TRBJ2-2 | TRBV7-3
TGTGCCAGCAGTTCTGGGAGCACAGATACGCAGTATTTT | CASSSGSTDTQYF | few | NA | TRBJ2-3 | TRBV6-5
TGTGCCAGCAGTTCAATTACAGGGGGATCCTACGAGCAATACTTC | CASSSITGGSYEQYF | few | TRBD1 | TRBJ2-7 | TRBV28
TGTGCCAGTAGCCGTTCCGGACAGGGAGTAATCTACGAGCAGCACTTC | CASSRSGQGVIYEQHF | NA | TRBD1 | TRBJ2-7 | TRBV7-9
TGTGCCAGCAGTAAAGACAAGCGTTATGGCTACACCTTC | CASSKDKRYGYTF | many | NA | TRBJ1-2 | TRBV6-5
TGTGCCAGCAGCCGGTTGGACAGTGAGAATTCACCCATCCACTTT | CASSRLDSENSPIHF | NA | NA | TRBJ1-6 | TRBV4-2
TGCAGCGTAAAGGGATTAGCGGGAGCAGATACGCGGTATTTT | CSVKGLAGADTRYF | NA | TRBD2 | TRBJ2-3 | TRBV29-1
TGTGCCAGCAGCATGGGGACTAGCTCAGGGCAGTACTTC | CASSMGTSSGQYF | medium-sized | TRBD2 | TRBJ2-7 | TRBV7-9
TGTGCCAGCAGTGAGTTGGTACAGGGGAGATACTACGAGCAGTACTTC | CASSELVQGRYYEQYF | NA | TRBD1 | TRBJ2-7 | TRBV6-1
TGTGCCAGCAGCCAAGATTCAGGGGGCCAAGAGACCCAGGACTTC | CASSQDSGGQETQDF | NA | TRBD1 | TRBJ2-5 | TRBV4-1
TGTGCCAGCGGCCCGAGCGACGGGACCGGGGAACAGTTTTTT | CASGPSDGTGEQFF | NA | NA | TRBJ2-2 | TRBV6-9
TGTGCCAGCAGTTCCCCCAGCGGCGATACGCAGTATTTT | CASSSPSGDTQYF | many | NA | TRBJ2-3 | TRBV6-6
TGTTCCAGCATTGTGACAGGGACTGGGAACACCATATATTTT | CSSIVTGTGNTIYF | NA | TRBD1 | TRBJ1-3 | TRBV6-1
TGTGCCAGCTCACTCATAGGTAGTGGGTTAGCGGGACTCGAGCAGTTCTTC | CASSLIGSGLAGLEQFF | NA | TRBD2 | TRBJ2-1 | TRBV18
TGTGCCAGCAGCTTGCCTGGCTGCAATGTGCAGTTCTTC | CASSLPGCNVQFF | once | NA | TRBJ2-1 | TRBV11-2
TGTGCCACCAGCAGAGGCCATCTTCAGGGGGATGAGCAGTTCTTC | CATSRGHLQGDEQFF | NA | TRBD1 | TRBJ2-1 | TRBV15